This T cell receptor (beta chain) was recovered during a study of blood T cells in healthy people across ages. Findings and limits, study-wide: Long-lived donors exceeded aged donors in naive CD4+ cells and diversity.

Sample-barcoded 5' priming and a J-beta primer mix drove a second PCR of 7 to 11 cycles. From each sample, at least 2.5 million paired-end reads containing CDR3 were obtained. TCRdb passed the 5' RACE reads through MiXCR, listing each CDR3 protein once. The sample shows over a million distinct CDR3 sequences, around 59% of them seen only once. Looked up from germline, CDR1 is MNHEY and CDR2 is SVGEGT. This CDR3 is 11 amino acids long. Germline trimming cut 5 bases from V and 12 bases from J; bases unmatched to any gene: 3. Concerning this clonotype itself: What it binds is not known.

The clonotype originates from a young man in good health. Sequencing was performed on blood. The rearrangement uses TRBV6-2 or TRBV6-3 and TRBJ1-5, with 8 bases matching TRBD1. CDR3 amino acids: CASSLTGDQHF. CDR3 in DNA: TGTGCCAGCAGTCTGACAGGGGACCAGCATTTT.